The source of this T cell receptor beta chain is a study of human versus mouse CDR3 diversity and MHC coevolution. Overall study context: Samples had between roughly 0.6 x 10^7 and 1.6 x 10^7 valid reads.

Findings and limits, study-wide: Human CDR3s averaged more deletions and insertions than mouse CDR3s.

Remarks on this clone: The antigen is unknown.

TCRdb's copy holds only in-frame clones and misses some; the assay was immunoSEQ multiplex PCR. The top ten hold 0.15% of the sample, which has about 77,000 clones, 85% to 95% seen once. Germline CDR1 is SNHLY and CDR2 is FYNNEI. The junction had 6 bases not matched to a gene; V was cut back by 6 bases and J by 4 bases. The CDR3 spans 15 residues. This sequence joins TRBV2 and TRBJ2-1, with 10 positions matching TRBD2. The sample consisted of naive CD4+ T cells from blood. The subset denotes: CD45RO-negative CD62L-positive naive CD4 T cells. The source is a person aged 30-69 years in good health. This CDR3 reads CASSLSSGRYNEQFF. CDR3 bases: TGTGCCAGCAGCCTCTCTAGCGGGAGATACAATGAGCAGTTCTTC.